This TCR beta chain was documented in a study of T cell responses to AZD1222 COVID-19 vaccine. Germline-derived CDR1 and CDR2 are SEHNR and FQNEAQ (reference sequence). This CDR3 is 13 amino acids long. V lost 5 bases, J lost 5 bases, and 12 bases lay in between. Clones were sequenced by immunoSEQ multiplex PCR, and TCRdb holds only the in-frame ones, with some missing. The sample records roughly 200,000 clones, over 80% being singletons. The material sequenced was peripheral blood, taken on day 0 of AZD1222 vaccination. This receptor was taken from an adult in good health. The chain recombines TRBV7-9 with TRBJ1-1; D might be TRBD1 (6 bases). The CDR3 DNA follows: TGTGCCAGCAGCCCACAGGGTAGTACTGAAGCTTTCTTT. Residues: CASSPQGSTEAFF. Filled out from reference TRBV7-9 and TRBJ1-1, the complete variable domain reads DTGVSQNPRHKITKRGQNVTFRCDPISEHNRLYWYRQTLGQGPEFLTYFQNEAQLEKSRLLSDRFSAERPKGSFSTLEIQRTEQGDSAMYLCASSPQGSTEAFFGQGTRLTVV.